A selection of T cell receptor beta chains follows, all from one sample in a study of T cell responses to AZD1222 COVID-19 vaccine. Clones were read by immunoSEQ multiplex PCR, and TCRdb kept only the in-frame ones, dropping some. The data contain fewer than 120,000 clones, around 90% of them seen just once; the ten biggest clones take up 1.6%. The source was peripheral blood, collected on day 0 of AZD1222 vaccination. All receptors come from an adult in good health. CDR3s include the opening cysteine and the closing phenylalanine or tryptophan. A D gene is named only where the DNA matches it firmly. Clone size is stated in some rows and not others, as once, few, many or a class when expanded.

J | size | D | length | V | CDR3 | DNA
TRBJ1-5 | once | TRBD1 | 18 | TRBV7-9 | CASSKGTGYPFGNQPQHF | TGTGCCAGCAGCAAGGGGACAGGTTATCCCTTCGGCAATCAGCCCCAGCATTTT
TRBJ1-1 | NA | NA | 10 | TRBV30 | CAWSNTEAFF | TGTGCCTGGAGTAACACTGAAGCTTTCTTT
TRBJ1-3 | NA | NA | 16 | TRBV14 | CASSQDATGSGNTIYF | TGTGCCAGCAGCCAAGACGCGACAGGTTCTGGAAACACCATATATTTT
TRBJ1-2 | NA | NA | 15 | TRBV19 | CASSIPGTGNYGYTF | TGTGCCAGTAGTATCCCCGGGACGGGCAACTATGGCTACACCTTC
TRBJ2-7 | NA | TRBD1 | 15 | TRBV3-1/TRBV3-2 | CASSPQGQGGRVQYF | TGTGCCAGCAGCCCACAAGGACAGGGAGGTAGGGTGCAGTACTTC
TRBJ2-3 | NA | TRBD2 | 15 | TRBV7-8 | CASSSGLGRTDTQYF | TGTGCCAGCAGCTCGGGACTAGGACGCACAGATACGCAGTATTTT
TRBJ1-2 | NA | NA | 14 | TRBV4-1 | CASSQDPGSHGYTF | TGCGCCAGCAGCCAAGATCCGGGCAGCCATGGCTACACCTTC
TRBJ1-1 | NA | NA | 13 | TRBV6-5 | CASSPGVNTEAFF | TGTGCCAGCAGCCCGGGGGTAAACACTGAAGCTTTCTTT
TRBJ2-7 | NA | NA | 15 | TRBV7-2 | CASSLMSGFAYEQYF | TGTGCCAGCAGCTTAATGTCAGGGTTTGCCTACGAGCAGTACTTC
TRBJ1-1 | NA | NA | 15 | TRBV15 | CATSRGTGMNTEAFF | TGTGCCACCAGCAGAGGGACCGGAATGAACACTGAAGCTTTCTTT
TRBJ2-1 | NA | TRBD2 | 19 | TRBV7-9 | CASSPMTSGSGALYNEQFF | TGTGCCAGCAGCCCGATGACTAGCGGGAGTGGCGCCCTCTACAATGAGCAGTTCTTC
TRBJ2-3 | NA | NA | 16 | TRBV2 | CASSPRGALRADTQYF | TGTGCCAGCAGTCCCAGAGGGGCCCTCCGCGCAGATACGCAGTATTTT
TRBJ1-1 | once | TRBD1 | 15 | TRBV25-1 | CASRGSGTVNTEAFF | TGTGCCAGCAGAGGAAGCGGGACAGTGAACACTGAAGCTTTCTTT
TRBJ1-1 | NA | TRBD1 | 14 | TRBV19 | CASRTGGPNTEAFF | TGTGCCAGTAGGACAGGGGGACCTAACACTGAAGCTTTCTTT
TRBJ1-4 | NA | TRBD1 | 15 | TRBV9 | CASSPKGRGNEKLFF | TGTGCCAGCAGCCCAAAGGGCAGGGGGAATGAAAAACTGTTTTTT
TRBJ2-3 | NA | NA | 15 | TRBV18 | CASSPTFQGTDTQYF | TGTGCCAGCTCACCGACTTTCCAGGGGACAGATACGCAGTATTTT
TRBJ1-4 | NA | NA | 16 | TRBV5-4 | CASSDEGPAANEKLFF | TGTGCCAGCAGCGACGAAGGGCCGGCGGCTAATGAAAAACTGTTTTTT
TRBJ2-7 | NA | TRBD2 | 15 | TRBV11-2 | CASSLGSGGNYEQYF | TGTGCCAGCAGCTTAGGTAGCGGGGGCAACTACGAGCAGTACTTC
TRBJ1-3 | NA | NA | 11 | TRBV19 | CASSIRDTIYF | TGTGCCAGTAGTATTCGAGACACCATATATTTT
TRBJ1-2 | NA | TRBD1 | 14 | TRBV2 | CASRGRGKDYGYTF | TGTGCCAGCAGAGGCAGGGGGAAGGACTATGGCTACACCTTC
TRBJ1-2 | NA | NA | 15 | TRBV11-2 | CASSLVRGQGNGYTF | TGTGCCAGCAGCTTAGTTCGGGGGCAAGGAAATGGCTACACCTTC
TRBJ2-1 | NA | NA | 14 | TRBV9 | CASSIGTQRDEQFF | TGTGCCAGCAGCATCGGGACTCAAAGGGATGAGCAGTTCTTC
TRBJ1-3 | NA | NA | 12 | TRBV30 | CAWSSVGNTIYF | TGTGCCTGGAGTTCAGTCGGAAACACCATATATTTT
TRBJ1-5 | NA | TRBD1 | 16 | TRBV19 | CASSSRTGPGNQPQHF | TGTGCCAGTAGTTCCAGGACAGGCCCGGGCAATCAGCCCCAGCATTTT
TRBJ2-1 | NA | NA | 13 | TRBV12-3/TRBV12-4 | CASTKDRGNEQFF | TGTGCCAGCACTAAGGACAGAGGTAATGAGCAGTTCTTC
TRBJ2-2 | NA | NA | 15 | TRBV6-4 | CASSGKQGNTGELFF | TGTGCCAGCAGTGGAAAACAGGGGAACACCGGGGAGCTGTTTTTT
TRBJ1-1 | NA | NA | 13 | TRBV11-3 | CASSLDPRTEAFF | TGTGCCAGCAGCTTAGATCCAAGAACTGAAGCTTTCTTT
TRBJ1-2 | once | NA | 13 | TRBV5-1 | CASSLEAGQWNTF | TGCGCCAGCAGCTTGGAAGCAGGTCAATGGAATACCTTC
TRBJ2-7 | NA | TRBD2 | 16 | TRBV19 | CASSIKGTSGSYEQYF | TGTGCCAGTAGTATAAAAGGGACTAGCGGGAGTTACGAGCAGTACTTC
TRBJ1-1 | NA | NA | 14 | TRBV27 | CASSSSGQNTEAFF | TGTGCCAGCAGTTCCTCCGGGCAGAACACTGAAGCTTTCTTT
TRBJ1-5 | few | TRBD1 | 13 | TRBV28 | CASSTGGSQPQHF | TGTGCCAGCAGTACAGGGGGCAGTCAGCCCCAGCATTTT
TRBJ1-5 | NA | NA | 15 | TRBV19 | CASIQNLHSNQPQHF | TGTGCCAGTATCCAGAACCTCCATAGCAATCAGCCCCAGCATTTT
TRBJ2-1 | NA | NA | 16 | TRBV5-1 | CASSLGVITGYNEQFF | TGCGCCAGCAGCTTGGGAGTTATAACAGGCTACAATGAGCAGTTCTTC
TRBJ2-7 | NA | NA | 15 | TRBV7-9 | CASSSNDRFDYEQYF | TGTGCCAGCAGCTCCAACGACAGATTCGACTACGAGCAGTACTTC
TRBJ1-4 | once | NA | 14 | TRBV27 | CASRLGHGNEKLFF | TGTGCCAGCAGACTGGGACACGGTAATGAAAAACTGTTTTTT
TRBJ1-1 | NA | NA | 15 | TRBV6-1 | CASSAALHRATEAFF | TGTGCCAGCAGTGCAGCCCTTCACAGGGCCACTGAAGCTTTCTTT
TRBJ1-5 | NA | NA | 12 | TRBV19 | CASSIGGQPQHF | TGTGCCAGTAGTATCGGGGGGCAGCCCCAGCATTTT
TRBJ2-7 | NA | NA | 16 | TRBV5-4 | CASSPIPTGSSYEQYF | TGTGCCAGCAGCCCGATACCCACAGGGAGCTCCTACGAGCAGTACTTC
TRBJ2-5 | once | NA | 16 | TRBV5-1 | CASSLAGRRGQETQYF | TGCGCCAGCAGCTTGGCCGGAAGGAGGGGACAAGAGACCCAGTACTTC
TRBJ1-6 | NA | NA | 14 | TRBV18 | CASSPLPRDSPLHF | TGTGCCAGCTCACCACTCCCAAGGGATTCACCCCTCCACTTT
TRBJ1-1 | once | NA | 12 | TRBV27 | CASSLSGTEAFF | TGTGCCAGCAGTCTCAGCGGCACTGAAGCTTTCTTT
TRBJ1-5 | NA | NA | 20 | TRBV4-1 | CASSQVVVWATGRGNQPQHF | TGCGCCAGCAGCCAAGTTGTGGTATGGGCAACAGGGAGAGGCAATCAGCCCCAGCATTTT
TRBJ2-6 | NA | NA | 13 | TRBV19 | CASSILQDNVLTF | TGTGCCAGTAGTATTTTACAGGACAACGTCCTGACTTTC
TRBJ2-7 | NA | NA | 13 | TRBV29-1 | CSARVQGIYEQYF | TGCAGCGCGAGGGTGCAGGGGATCTACGAGCAGTACTTC
TRBJ1-4 | NA | NA | 16 | TRBV5-1 | CASSSSGAPVNEKLFF | TGCGCCAGCAGCTCGTCAGGGGCACCTGTTAATGAAAAACTGTTTTTT
TRBJ2-6 | NA | NA | 14 | TRBV5-6 | CASTDGSGANVLTF | TGTGCCAGTACTGACGGCTCTGGGGCCAACGTCCTGACTTTC
TRBJ1-3 | once | TRBD1 | 17 | TRBV5-8 | CASSFGTGRLSGNTIYF | TGTGCCAGCAGCTTCGGGACAGGTCGTCTCTCTGGAAACACCATATATTTT
TRBJ1-4 | NA | NA | 15 | TRBV27 | CASSLSAATNEKLFF | TGTGCCAGCAGTTTATCGGCTGCAACTAATGAAAAACTGTTTTTT
TRBJ1-1 | NA | NA | 14 | TRBV6-5 | CASSYGGMNTEAFF | TGTGCCAGCAGTTACGGGGGAATGAACACTGAAGCTTTCTTT
TRBJ1-6 | NA | NA | 16 | TRBV27 | CASSLSVSGFGSPLHF | TGTGCCAGCAGTTTATCGGTATCTGGGTTTGGTTCACCCCTCCACTTT
TRBJ2-7 | once | NA | 12 | TRBV12-3/TRBV12-4 | CASSFHSGEQYF | TGTGCCAGCAGTTTTCACTCGGGCGAGCAGTACTTC
TRBJ1-5 | NA | NA | 13 | TRBV30 | CAWKAGANLPQHF | TGTGCCTGGAAGGCAGGGGCCAATCTTCCCCAGCATTTT
TRBJ2-1 | NA | NA | 11 | TRBV4-1 | CASTRGNEQFF | TGCGCCAGCACCCGAGGCAATGAGCAGTTCTTC
TRBJ1-3 | NA | NA | 11 | TRBV5-6 | CASSFRNTIYF | TGTGCCAGCAGCTTTAGAAACACCATATATTTT
TRBJ2-7 | NA | TRBD2 | 15 | TRBV18 | CASSTYLAVEGEQYF | TGTGCCAGCTCAACGTACCTAGCGGTCGAGGGGGAGCAGTACTTC
TRBJ1-2 | NA | NA | 15 | TRBV5-8 | CASSLAGSRGYGYTF | TGTGCCAGCAGCTTGGCGGGCAGTAGGGGATATGGCTACACCTTC
TRBJ1-4 | NA | TRBD1 | 15 | TRBV2 | CASTRGGLQGEKLFF | TGTGCCAGCACCCGAGGGGGATTACAGGGGGAAAAACTGTTTTTT